This T cell receptor (beta chain) was documented in a study of blood T cell repertoires in COVID-19. Study context: From T cells, B-cell-depleted T cells, or PBMCs came the material, which was cDNA or gDNA.

TCRdb's copy holds only in-frame clones and misses some; the assay was immunoSEQ multiplex PCR. Of about 240,000 clones in the sample, roughly 87% were seen once. The CDR3 spans 16 residues. CDR1 is GTSNPN, CDR2 SVGIG, per germline (reference sequence). Trimming left V 2 bases short and J 1 base short, with 17 bases between. Sequencing was done on a sample of PBMCs or T cells enriched from blood (not recorded which). The source of this sequence is a young woman with acute COVID-19. The J gene is TRBJ1-1, the V gene TRBV30, with D tentatively TRBD1 (5 bases). This CDR3 reads CAWSFPSTTANTEAFF. As DNA, the CDR3 is TGTGCCTGGAGTTTTCCTTCTACGACAGCGAACACTGAAGCTTTCTTT.